Presented here are 28 T cell receptor beta chains from one specimen sequenced in a study of Graves' ophthalmopathy and Graves' hyperthyroidism. Amplification from RNA transcripts yielded the TCR beta CDR3 regions. Second-round multiplex PCR came after a first-round RT-PCR that employed HTBI primers. From the multiplex PCR reads, TCRdb called clonotypes with MiXCR, one entry per CDR3 protein. The table has a few hundred thousand distinct CDR3 sequences, about 17% seen once. Sequencing used peripheral blood. These receptors originate from an adult man with Graves' ophthalmopathy.

This clonotype was counted ten times or more. CDR3: CASSRTYGNDEQYF. The CDR3 nucleotides read TGTGCCAGCAGCCGGACTTACGGCAACGACGAGCAGTACTTC. This rearrangement joins TRBV7-2 to TRBJ2-7; possible D gene TRBD2, 5 bases. The CDR3 spans 14 residues. V lost 5 bases and J 5 bases, leaving 16 bases between the germline ends. Germline V gene sequence: CDR1 SGHTA, CDR2 FQGNSA.

This clonotype was seen repeatedly, ten times or more. The chain combines TRBV20-1 with TRBJ2-5, with 8 bases lining up with TRBD2. The CDR3 contains 13 residues. J was trimmed by 5 bases and V by 5 bases; bases with no gene match: 7. Germline lookup yields CDR1 DFQATT and CDR2 SNEGSKA (reference sequence). DNA of the CDR3: TGCAGTGCTTGGGGTAGCGGGGCTGAGACCCAGTACTTC. Translation: CSAWGSGAETQYF.

This clonotype was seen many times. The chain links TRBV6-5 to TRBJ1-2; no firm D call. Trimming shortened V by 6 bases and J by 5 bases, and 22 bases separated the two germline ends. The CDR3 has 16 amino acids. Germline V gene lookup returns CDR1 MNHEY and CDR2 SVGAGI. The CDR3 loop reads CASSQGSPQARYGYTF. In DNA, the CDR3 is TGTGCCAGCAGCCAAGGGTCCCCCCAAGCTAGATATGGCTACACCTTC.

This clonotype has ten or more counts. The rearrangement links TRBV20-1 to TRBJ2-7; D is undetermined. The germline V gene has CDR1 DFQATT and CDR2 SNEGSKA (reference sequence). With 3 bases removed from V and 0 bases from J, the gap between germline ends came to 15 bases. The CDR3 contains 15 residues. The DNA of the CDR3 is TGCAGTGCTAGTGTTGACGCAAGAAGCTCCTACGAGCAGTACTTC. It codes for CSASVDARSSYEQYF.

At least ten counts were recorded for this clonotype. The chain recombines TRBV12-3 or TRBV12-4 with TRBJ2-7; D call uncertain. Trimming removed 6 bases at V and 0 bases at J, with 12 bases between. This CDR3 spans 14 amino acids. CDR3: CASRGSTTSYEQYF. CDR3 in DNA: TGTGCCAGCAGGGGGTCTACAACCTCCTACGAGCAGTACTTC.

This clonotype was counted ten times or more. The chain employs TRBV5-4 and TRBJ2-5; 8 bases match TRBD1. With V trimmed by 0 bases and J by 7 bases, 11 bases remained unmatched. This CDR3 comprises 16 residues. Germline assignment: CDR1 SGHNT and CDR2 YYREEE (reference sequence). The CDR3 loop reads CASSLDPRGRFGTQYF. As DNA, the CDR3 is TGTGCCAGCAGCTTGGATCCCAGGGGGCGATTCGGGACCCAGTACTTC.

V is TRBV29-1 and J is TRBJ2-2; the match to TRBD1 covers 10 bases. CDR1 and CDR2 from the germline V gene are SQVTM and ANQGSEA. CDR3 length equals 15 residues. Trimming removed 3 bases from V and 5 bases from J; junction bases left unmatched: 6. CDR3 in amino acids: CSVDGDRGLTGELFF. CDR3 coding DNA: TGCAGCGTTGACGGGGACAGGGGTTTGACCGGGGAGCTGTTTTTT.

This clonotype was counted many times. The rearrangement joins TRBV28 to TRBJ2-5; D possibly corresponds to TRBD1 (7 bases). The CDR3 consists of 14 residues. Germline loops: CDR1 MDHEN, CDR2 SYDVKM. V shed 7 bases and J shed 1 base, with 13 bases lying between them. The CDR3 here is CASKAGGSQETQYF. CDR3 DNA sequence: TGTGCCAGCAAGGCAGGGGGGTCCCAAGAGACCCAGTACTTC.

This clonotype was seen at least ten times. The J gene is TRBJ2-2, the V gene TRBV6-5; D may be TRBD1 (6 bases). Deletions cut 5 bases from V and 4 bases from J, with 14 bases between. The CDR3 is made up of 15 amino acids. Germline V gene lookup returns CDR1 MNHEY and CDR2 SVGAGI. The CDR3 DNA sequence: TGTGCCAGCAGTCCGAGACAGGTCCGCACCGGGGAGCTGTTTTTT. This encodes CASSPRQVRTGELFF.

As regards this clonotype: One junction end disagrees with the germline gene, perhaps due to a read error. The V and J genes are TRBV12-3 or TRBV12-4 and TRBJ1-2, with D possibly TRBD1 on 5 matching bases. CDR3 length equals 14 residues. This CDR3 reads CASSGAHAYYGYIF. The DNA of the CDR3 is TGTGCCAGCAGTGGGGCCCACGCTTACTATGGCTACATCTTC.

Comment on this clonotype: This may be a read error, as it is one base from a much larger clone. The rearrangement joins TRBV7-9 to TRBJ2-5; D uncertain. Germline V gene lookup returns CDR1 SEHNR and CDR2 FQNEAQ (reference sequence). Trimming took 3 bases from V and 4 from J, leaving 12 bases between them. This CDR3 has 14 amino acids. The CDR3 spells CASSFEQELETQYF. CDR3 DNA sequence: TGTGCCAGCAGCTTCGAGCAGGAGCTAGAGACCCAGTACTTC.

This clonotype was counted only a few times. The chain is built from TRBV12-3 or TRBV12-4 and TRBJ2-5; 8 nucleotides match TRBD1. The CDR3 extends over 15 amino acids. J lost 6 bases, V lost 4 bases, and 10 bases had no gene match. For the CDR3, the DNA is TGTGCCAGCAGTTCGTCCGCCGGACAGGGAAAGACCCAGTACTTC. Translating it yields CASSSSAGQGKTQYF.

As DNA, the CDR3 is TGTGCCAGCAGTTTAAGCTGGACAGGGAACACTGAAGCTTTCTTT. It is translated as CASSLSWTGNTEAFF. The chain is built from TRBV6-5 and TRBJ1-1; 7 bases line up with TRBD1. After removal of 4 bases from V and 1 base from J, the junction contained 6 bases not matched to a gene. The CDR3 has 15 residues. Germline assignment: CDR1 MNHEY and CDR2 SVGAGI.

This clonotype was seen at least ten times. The rearrangement links TRBV9 to TRBJ2-2; D remains ambiguous. The V end lost 2 bases, the J end lost 4 bases, and 12 bases lay between the germline ends. CDR1 SGDLS and CDR2 YYNGEE come from the germline V gene. This CDR3 has 15 amino acids. The CDR3 DNA is TGTGCCAGCAGCGTCCAGGAGCGTGCCACCGGGGAGCTGTTTTTT. Amino acids: CASSVQERATGELFF. Complete variable domain (other parts from reference TRBV9 and TRBJ2-2): DSGVTQTPKHLITATGQRVTLRCSPRSGDLSVYWYQQSLDQGLQFLIQYYNGEERAKGNILERFSAQQFPDLHSELNLSSLELGDSALYFCASSVQERATGELFFGEGSRLTVL.

The chain recombines TRBV6-2 or TRBV6-3 with TRBJ1-5, with D maybe TRBD1 (6 bases). The CDR3 totals 19 residues. The V end lost 6 bases, the J end lost 0 bases, and 24 bases lay between the germline ends. Germline CDR1 and CDR2: MNHEY and SVGEGT. The CDR3 DNA sequence: TGTGCCAGCAGCCCGCGGGGGACGGGGGCTTGGGGTAGCAATCAGCCCCAGCATTTT. Amino acids: CASSPRGTGAWGSNQPQHF.

This clonotype showed up many times. This sequence joins TRBV18 and TRBJ1-3; D perhaps matches TRBD1 (5 bases). The ends were cut back, 7 bases at V and 2 bases at J, with 9 bases in the middle. The CDR3 consists of 13 residues. Germline V gene sequence: CDR1 KGHSH, CDR2 LQKENI. This CDR3 is CASYDSTGNTIYF. CDR3 in DNA: TGTGCCAGCTACGACAGTACTGGAAACACCATATATTTT.

This clonotype was seen at least ten times. V is TRBV6-5 and J is TRBJ2-7, with D perhaps TRBD1 or TRBD2 (5 bases each). The CDR3 is 14 amino acids. The V gene's germline CDR1 is MNHEY and CDR2 SVGAGI. The V and J ends lost 0 bases and 6 bases respectively, with 12 bases between them. The CDR3 region has the DNA TGTGCCAGCAGTTACTCGAGAGGGGTTGGCGAGCAGTACTTC. Its translation is CASSYSRGVGEQYF.

This clonotype was seen ten or more times. J is TRBJ1-2 and V is TRBV6-2 or TRBV6-3; no firm D call. V lost 2 bases and J lost 5, with 9 bases in between. Per germline, CDR1 MNHEY and CDR2 SVGEGT. This CDR3 spans 13 amino acids. DNA for the CDR3: TGTGCCAGCAGTTACCAGTTATCGTATGGCTACACCTTC. This gives the protein CASSYQLSYGYTF.

This clonotype was observed many times. The chain couples TRBV6-5 to TRBJ2-7; D ambiguous. The germline V gene has CDR1 MNHEY and CDR2 SVGAGI. This CDR3 has 13 residues. V lost 6 bases and J lost 1, with 10 bases in between. CDR3 in amino acids: CASSLPSSYEQYF. In DNA, the CDR3 is TGTGCCAGCAGCCTCCCGAGTTCCTACGAGCAGTACTTC.

The J gene is TRBJ2-7, the V gene TRBV6-2 or TRBV6-3; 8 bases agree with TRBD2. V gave up 5 bases and J gave up 2 bases; unmatched junction bases: 5. CDR1 is MNHEY, CDR2 SVGEGT, per germline. The CDR3 runs to 14 residues. CDR3 nucleotides: TGTGCCAGCAGTCGACTAGCGCTAACCTACGAGCAGTACTTC. Its protein is CASSRLALTYEQYF.

This clonotype was counted at least ten times. The rearrangement links TRBV11-2 to TRBJ1-2, with 7 bases fitting TRBD1. Per the germline V gene, CDR1 is SGHAT and CDR2 is FQNNGV. V shed 1 base, J shed 6 bases, and the junction held 11 bases outside the gene matches. The CDR3 has 16 amino acids. Here the CDR3 DNA reads TGTGCCAGCAGCTTAGGGACAGGCTACGTGCATGATGGCTACACCTTC. Protein: CASSLGTGYVHDGYTF.

This clonotype was seen many times. The V call is TRBV7-9, the J call TRBJ2-6, with 10 bases lining up with TRBD1. Germline CDR1 and CDR2: SEHNR and FQNEAQ (reference sequence). V was clipped by 5 bases and J by 0 bases; unmatched bases: 4. The CDR3 is made up of 17 amino acids. CDR3 amino acids: CASSPWTGGSGANVLTF. As DNA, the CDR3 is TGTGCCAGCAGCCCGTGGACAGGGGGCTCTGGGGCCAACGTCCTGACTTTC.

The V call is TRBV11-2, the J call TRBJ2-7, with D unresolved. Germline CDR1 and CDR2: SGHAT and FQNNGV. Trimming removed 1 base from V and 6 bases from J, with 10 bases in between. The CDR3 runs to 13 residues. CDR3 bases: TGTGCCAGCAGCTTAGTGGGCACCTCCGAGCAGTACTTC. Residues: CASSLVGTSEQYF. The full variable domain, rest sourced from reference TRBV11-2 and TRBJ2-7, is EAGVAQSPRYKIIEKRQSVAFWCNPISGHATLYWYQQILGQGPKLLIQFQNNGVVDDSQLPKDRFSAERLKGVDSTLKIQPAKLEDSAVYLCASSLVGTSEQYFGPGTRLTVT.

There are many counts of this clonotype. The rearrangement links TRBV6-4 to TRBJ2-7; the D is unclear. V lost 0 bases and J lost 2, with 17 bases in between. The CDR3 runs 17 residues. The germline V gene encodes CDR1 MRHNA and CDR2 SNTAGT. CDR3 sequence (DNA): TGTGCCAGCAGTGACTCGAGTTGCAGGTCCCCTCCCTACGAGCAGTACTTC. Protein product: CASSDSSCRSPPYEQYF.

The chain employs TRBV4-1 and TRBJ2-3, with unresolved D. Germline assignment: CDR1 MGHRA and CDR2 YSYEKL. The germline V and J ends were trimmed by 1 base and 6 bases, with 2 bases remaining between them. The CDR3 has 11 residues. This CDR3 is CASSQVDTQYF. The CDR3 nucleotides read TGCGCCAGCAGCCAAGTTGATACGCAGTATTTT.

The gene calls are TRBV20-1 and TRBJ1-6, with no clear D. There are 13 residues in the CDR3. Germline-derived CDR1 and CDR2 are DFQATT and SNEGSKA (reference sequence). In DNA form, the CDR3 reads TGCAGCGCAGCCGGGGTTGATAATTCACCCCTCCACTTT. Amino acid sequence: CSAAGVDNSPLHF.

This clonotype was seen at least ten times. This chain uses TRBV24-1 with TRBJ2-5; 8 bases are shared with TRBD2. The germline CDR1 and CDR2 sequences are KGHDR and SFDVKD. This CDR3 comprises 15 residues. V shed 4 bases, J shed 5 bases, and the junction held 8 bases outside the gene matches. CDR3 nucleotides: TGTGCCACCAGTGACATAGCGGGGATGAGGGAGACCCAGTACTTC. Encoded protein: CATSDIAGMRETQYF.

The genes are TRBV19 and TRBJ1-1, with TRBD1 as a possible D gene (6 bases). V dropped 6 bases and J dropped 3 bases, with 17 bases sitting between them. CDR3 size: 15 residues. Germline assignment: CDR1 LNHDA and CDR2 SQIVND (reference sequence). CDR3 in DNA: TGTGCCAGTAGGGTACAGGGCCGACCCGACACTGAAGCTTTCTTT. This gives the protein CASRVQGRPDTEAFF. Looking up the rest from reference TRBV19 and TRBJ1-1 gives the full variable domain: DGGITQSPKYLFRKEGQNVTLSCEQNLNHDAMYWYRQDPGQGLRLIYYSQIVNDFQKGDIAEGYSVSREKKESFPLTVTSAQKNPTAFYLCASRVQGRPDTEAFFGQGTRLTVV.